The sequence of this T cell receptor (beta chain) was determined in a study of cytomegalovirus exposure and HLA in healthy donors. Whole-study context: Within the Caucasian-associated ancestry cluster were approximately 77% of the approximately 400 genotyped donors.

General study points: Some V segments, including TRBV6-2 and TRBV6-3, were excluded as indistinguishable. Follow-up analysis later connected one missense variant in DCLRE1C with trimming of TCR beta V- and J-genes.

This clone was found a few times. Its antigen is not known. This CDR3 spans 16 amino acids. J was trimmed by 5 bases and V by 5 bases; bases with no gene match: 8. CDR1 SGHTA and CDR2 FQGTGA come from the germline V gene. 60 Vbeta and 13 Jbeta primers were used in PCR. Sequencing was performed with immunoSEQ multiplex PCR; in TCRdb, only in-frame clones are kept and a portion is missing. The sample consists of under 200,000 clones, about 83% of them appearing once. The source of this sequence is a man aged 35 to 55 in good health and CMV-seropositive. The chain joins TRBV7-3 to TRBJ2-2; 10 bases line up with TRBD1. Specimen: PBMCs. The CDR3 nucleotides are TGTGCCAGCAGCCCTCGGGGGACAGGGGCTACCGGGGAGCTGTTTTTT. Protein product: CASSPRGTGATGELFF. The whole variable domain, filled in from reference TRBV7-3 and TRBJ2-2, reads GAGVSQTPSNKVTEKGKYVELRCDPISGHTALYWYRQSLGQGPEFLIYFQGTGAADDSGLPNDRFFAVRPEGSVSTLKIQRTERGDSAVYLCASSPRGTGATGELFFGEGSRLTVL.